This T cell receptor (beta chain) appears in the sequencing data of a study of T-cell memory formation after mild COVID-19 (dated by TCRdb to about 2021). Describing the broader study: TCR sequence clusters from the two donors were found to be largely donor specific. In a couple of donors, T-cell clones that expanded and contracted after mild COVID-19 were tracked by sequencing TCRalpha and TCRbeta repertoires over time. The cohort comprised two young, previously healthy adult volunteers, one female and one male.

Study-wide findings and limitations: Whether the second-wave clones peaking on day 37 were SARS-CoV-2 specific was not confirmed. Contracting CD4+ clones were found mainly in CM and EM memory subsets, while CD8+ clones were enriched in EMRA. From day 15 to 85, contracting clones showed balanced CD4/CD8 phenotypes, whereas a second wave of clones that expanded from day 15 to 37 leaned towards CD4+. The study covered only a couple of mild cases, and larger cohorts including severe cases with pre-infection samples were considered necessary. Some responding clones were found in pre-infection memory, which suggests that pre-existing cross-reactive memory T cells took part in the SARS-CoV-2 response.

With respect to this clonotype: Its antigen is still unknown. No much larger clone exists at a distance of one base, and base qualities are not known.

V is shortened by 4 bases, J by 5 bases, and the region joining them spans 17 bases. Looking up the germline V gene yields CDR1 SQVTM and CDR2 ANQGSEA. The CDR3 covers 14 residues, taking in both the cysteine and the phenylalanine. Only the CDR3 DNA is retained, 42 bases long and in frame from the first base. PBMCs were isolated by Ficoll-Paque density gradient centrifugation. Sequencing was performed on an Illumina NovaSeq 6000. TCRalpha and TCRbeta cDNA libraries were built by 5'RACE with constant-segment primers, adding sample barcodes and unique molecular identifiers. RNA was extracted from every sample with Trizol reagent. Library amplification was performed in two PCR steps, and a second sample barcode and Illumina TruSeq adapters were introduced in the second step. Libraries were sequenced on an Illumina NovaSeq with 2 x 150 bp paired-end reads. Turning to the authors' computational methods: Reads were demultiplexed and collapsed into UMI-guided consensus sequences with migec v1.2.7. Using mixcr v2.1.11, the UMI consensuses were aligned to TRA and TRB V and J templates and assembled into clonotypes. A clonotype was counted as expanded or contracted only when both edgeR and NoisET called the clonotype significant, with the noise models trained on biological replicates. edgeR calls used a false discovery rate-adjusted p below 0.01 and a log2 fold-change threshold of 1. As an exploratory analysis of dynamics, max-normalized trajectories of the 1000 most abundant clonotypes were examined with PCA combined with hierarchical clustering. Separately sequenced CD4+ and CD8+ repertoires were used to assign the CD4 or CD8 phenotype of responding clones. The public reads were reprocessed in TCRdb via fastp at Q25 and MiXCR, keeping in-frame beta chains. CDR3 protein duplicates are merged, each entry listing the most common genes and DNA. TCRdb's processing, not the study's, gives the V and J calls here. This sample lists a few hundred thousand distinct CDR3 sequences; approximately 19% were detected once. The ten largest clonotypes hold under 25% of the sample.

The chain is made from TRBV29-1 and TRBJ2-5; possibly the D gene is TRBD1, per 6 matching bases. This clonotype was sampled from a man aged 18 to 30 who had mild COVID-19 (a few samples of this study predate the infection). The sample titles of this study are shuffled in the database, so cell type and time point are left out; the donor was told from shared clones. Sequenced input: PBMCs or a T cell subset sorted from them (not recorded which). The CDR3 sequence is CSVVKDSGDETQYF. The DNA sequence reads TGCAGCGTTGTAAAGGACAGTGGAGATGAGACCCAGTACTTC.